These 3 T cell receptor beta chains originate from one sample sequenced in a study of cytomegalovirus exposure and HLA in healthy donors. The primer mix had 60 Vbeta and 13 Jbeta primers. Using immunoSEQ multiplex PCR, the repertoire was profiled, and TCRdb retains in-frame clones only, with some absent. The sample table sets out about 58,000 clones. Sequenced material: PBMCs. The receptors stem from a woman aged 18-30 years in good health and CMV-seronegative.

CDR3 region: CASSFFRHSSYNSPLHF. CDR3 DNA: TGTGCCAGCAGCTTCTTTCGTCACAGCTCCTATAATTCACCCCTCCACTTT. The chain joins TRBV5-6 to TRBJ1-6, with no clear D. This CDR3 region has 17 residues. The germline V and J ends were trimmed by 2 bases and 0 bases, with 12 bases remaining between them. CDR1 SGHDT and CDR2 YYEEEE come from the germline V gene.

The chain is built from TRBV7-3 and TRBJ1-2; 8 bases are a match to TRBD1. Trimming took 5 bases from V and 8 from J; bases not matched to a gene: 7. CDR1 and CDR2 (germline): SGHTA, FQGTGA. The CDR3 loop spans 13 amino acids. The CDR3 protein is CASSPTGQGGYTF. The CDR3 coding sequence is TGTGCCAGCAGCCCTACCGGACAGGGAGGCTACACCTTC. The whole variable domain, filled in from reference TRBV7-3 and TRBJ1-2, reads GAGVSQTPSNKVTEKGKYVELRCDPISGHTALYWYRQSLGQGPEFLIYFQGTGAADDSGLPNDRFFAVRPEGSVSTLKIQRTERGDSAVYLCASSPTGQGGYTFGSGTRLTVV.

V is TRBV11-2 and J is TRBJ2-7; D perhaps matches TRBD2 (6 bases). Trimming stripped 5 bases from V and 0 bases from J, with 14 bases between. The CDR3 length is 15 residues. From germline, CDR1 is SGHAT and CDR2 FQNNGV. The CDR3 reads CASSLPAGLSYEQYF. The CDR3 nucleotides read TGTGCCAGCAGCCTCCCGGCGGGACTCTCCTACGAGCAGTACTTC.